The sequence of this TCR beta chain was determined in a study of T cells after yellow fever vaccination. In its sample, this clonotype was seen a few times. In TCRdb, the 5' RACE reads were re-called with MiXCR into one record per CDR3 protein. The data contain 300,000 to 350,000 distinct CDR3 sequences, about 4% of them singletons. V lost 0 bases and J lost 1, with 10 bases in between. Per germline, CDR1 SGHRS and CDR2 YFSETQ. There are 15 residues in the CDR3. The rearrangement links TRBV5-1 to TRBJ1-1; D uncertain. Sequencing used PBMCs, obtained 5 days after the yellow fever booster vaccination. This TCR derives from a young man who received the YFV17D yellow fever vaccine. CDR3 in DNA: TGCGCCAGCAGCTTGGCCGGGCAGTCGAACACTGAAGCTTTCTTT. It translates to CASSLAGQSNTEAFF.